The T cell receptor (beta chain) described here comes from a study of beta chain features in type 1 diabetes. Notes on the study in general: VDJ junctions sequenced from type 1 diabetes patients showed fewer insertions and more deletions. People with Type 1 diabetes carried modestly yet significantly shorter TCRB CDR3s in all four CD4+ subsets.

To note about this clone: Its specificity is not known.

Isolated RNA was reverse transcribed in full, so expressed TCRB transcripts were sequenced. Using immunoSEQ multiplex PCR, the repertoire was profiled, and TCRdb retains in-frame clones only, with some absent. Here the sample spans some 250,000 clones, about 30% being singletons. Trimming pared 4 bases from V and 1 base from J, leaving 8 bases between. The CDR3 spans 15 residues. Germline CDR1 MGHRA, CDR2 YSYEKL. The receptor was isolated from a man aged 25-40 years in good health. Sequences were obtained from central memory CD4+ T cells from blood. The chain has TRBV4-1 and TRBJ2-6; D perhaps matches TRBD1 (6 bases). The CDR3 loop is CASSPGASGANVLTF. In nucleotides, the CDR3 is TGCGCCAGCAGCCCAGGGGCGTCTGGGGCCAACGTCCTGACTTTC.